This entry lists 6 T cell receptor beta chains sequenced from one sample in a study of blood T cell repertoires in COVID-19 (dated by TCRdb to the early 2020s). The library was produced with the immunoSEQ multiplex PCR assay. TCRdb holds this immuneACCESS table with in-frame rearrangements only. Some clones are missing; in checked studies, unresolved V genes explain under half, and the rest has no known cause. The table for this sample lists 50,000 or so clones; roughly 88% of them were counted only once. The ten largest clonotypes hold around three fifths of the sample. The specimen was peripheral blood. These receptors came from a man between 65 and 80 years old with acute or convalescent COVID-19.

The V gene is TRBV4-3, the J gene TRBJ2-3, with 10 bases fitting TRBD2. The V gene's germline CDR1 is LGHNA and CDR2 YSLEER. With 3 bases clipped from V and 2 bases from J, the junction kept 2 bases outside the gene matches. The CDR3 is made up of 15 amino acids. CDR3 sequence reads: CASSHGLADTDTQYF. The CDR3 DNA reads TGCGCCAGCAGCCACGGACTAGCGGACACAGATACGCAGTATTTT.

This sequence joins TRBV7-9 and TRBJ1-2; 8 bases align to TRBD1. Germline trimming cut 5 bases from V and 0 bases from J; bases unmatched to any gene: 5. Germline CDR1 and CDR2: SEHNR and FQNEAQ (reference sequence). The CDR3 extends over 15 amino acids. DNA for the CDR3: TGTGCCAGCAGCCGACTACAGGGGGCTAACTATGGCTACACCTTC. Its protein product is CASSRLQGANYGYTF.

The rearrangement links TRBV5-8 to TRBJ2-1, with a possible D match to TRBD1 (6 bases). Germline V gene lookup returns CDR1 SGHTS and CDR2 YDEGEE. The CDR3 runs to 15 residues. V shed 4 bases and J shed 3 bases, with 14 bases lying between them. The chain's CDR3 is CASSQQTGYYNEQFF. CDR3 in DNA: TGTGCCAGCAGCCAACAAACAGGGTACTACAATGAGCAGTTCTTC.

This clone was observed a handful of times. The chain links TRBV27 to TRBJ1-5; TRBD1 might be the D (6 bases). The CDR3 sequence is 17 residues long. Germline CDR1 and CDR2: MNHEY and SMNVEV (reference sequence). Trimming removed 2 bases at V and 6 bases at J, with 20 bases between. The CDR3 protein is CASSLLFINRVSQPQHF. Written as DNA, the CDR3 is TGTGCCAGCAGTTTACTCTTTATTAACAGGGTCTCTCAGCCCCAGCATTTT.

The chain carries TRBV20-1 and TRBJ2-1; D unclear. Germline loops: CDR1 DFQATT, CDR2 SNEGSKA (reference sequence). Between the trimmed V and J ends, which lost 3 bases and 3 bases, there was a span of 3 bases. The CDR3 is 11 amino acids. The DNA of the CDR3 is TGCAGTGCTAGTCTCTACAATGAGCAGTTCTTC. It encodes CSASLYNEQFF.

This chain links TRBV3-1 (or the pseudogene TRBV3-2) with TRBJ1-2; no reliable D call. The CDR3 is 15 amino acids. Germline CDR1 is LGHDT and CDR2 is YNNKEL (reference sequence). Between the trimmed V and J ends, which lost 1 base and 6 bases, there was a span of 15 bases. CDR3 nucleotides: TGTGCCAGCAGCCAAGTGCCGGGATCAGCTCATGGCTACACCTTC. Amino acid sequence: CASSQVPGSAHGYTF.